This T cell receptor (beta chain) was retrieved from a study of beta chain features in type 1 diabetes. Whole-study results and caveats: The study found moderately but significantly shorter TCRB CDR3s in all four CD4+ subsets of Type 1 diabetes patients.

The junction had 6 bases not matched to a gene; V was cut back by 5 bases and J by 5 bases. The CDR3 runs to 13 residues. The germline gives CDR1 SGHTA, CDR2 FQGTGA. The sequenced template was cDNA made from the entire isolated RNA. This table comes from immunoSEQ multiplex PCR, and its TCRdb copy is limited to in-frame clones, with some not included. The sample has roughly 300,000 clones, 14% seen once. About this clone itself: The antigen remains undetermined.

What was sequenced was naive CD4+ T cells from blood. The rearrangement joins TRBV7-3 to TRBJ2-7, with TRBD1 matching 7 bases. This sequence was found in a man younger than 40 with type 1 diabetes. In DNA, the CDR3 is TGTGCCAGCAGCGTGGGACAGATGAACGAGCAGTACTTC. Translating it yields CASSVGQMNEQYF.